This passage covers 29 T cell receptor beta chains from one sample sequenced in a study of blood T cell repertoires in COVID-19. TCRdb keeps only in-frame clones here, not all; method: immunoSEQ multiplex PCR. The profile covers over 150,000 clones, with just under 85% appearing a single time and approximately 30% taken by the ten largest. Sequenced: peripheral blood. Source of these receptors: a woman aged 55-70 years with acute or convalescent COVID-19.

The chain's CDR3 is CASSLGTGTGPYYNEQFF. CDR3 nucleotides: TGCGCCAGCAGCTTGGGGACGGGGACAGGCCCATATTACAATGAGCAGTTCTTC. The chain couples TRBV5-1 to TRBJ2-1; 8 bases are shared with TRBD1. This CDR3 is 18 amino acids long. Per germline, CDR1 SGHRS and CDR2 YFSETQ. V lost 0 bases, J lost 4 bases, and 12 bases stayed unmatched.

This chain uses TRBV6-2 or TRBV6-3 with TRBJ2-5; 9 bases fit TRBD2. J lost 4 bases, V lost 3 bases, and 6 bases had no gene match. The CDR3 is made up of 15 amino acids. Germline V gives CDR1 MNHEY, CDR2 SVGEGT. As DNA, the CDR3 is TGTGCCAGCAGTTATAGCGGGGGCGCTGGAGAGACCCAGTACTTC. This sequence encodes CASSYSGGAGETQYF.

The chain links TRBV7-3 to TRBJ2-3, with 9 bases aligning to TRBD1. The CDR3 consists of 16 residues. The V gene's germline CDR1 is SGHTA and CDR2 FQGTGA. V shed 4 bases, J shed 4 bases, and the junction held 9 bases outside the gene matches. CDR3 nucleotide sequence: TGTGCCAGCAGCTCCGGGACAGGGAAGGGCGCAGATACGCAGTATTTT. It specifies CASSSGTGKGADTQYF.

The chain employs TRBV6-5 and TRBJ1-3; the D is unclear. Trimming removed 5 bases at V and 0 bases at J, with 11 bases between. Germline CDR1 and CDR2: MNHEY and SVGAGI. The CDR3 totals 15 residues. CDR3 sequence reads: CASSPEPDSGNTIYF. CDR3 DNA sequence: TGTGCCAGCAGTCCAGAACCCGACTCTGGAAACACCATATATTTT.

The chain carries TRBV6-5 and TRBJ1-5; D not certain. Looked up from germline, CDR1 is MNHEY and CDR2 is SVGAGI. The CDR3 consists of 12 residues. The V end lost 6 bases, the J end lost 2 bases, and 5 bases lay between the germline ends. The CDR3 spells CASREGNQPQHF. The DNA for the CDR3 is TGTGCCAGCAGAGAGGGCAATCAGCCCCAGCATTTT.

This clone has more than one count but fewer than ten. For the CDR3, the DNA is TGTGCCAGCAGCCAAGGGGCAGGGTACACCGGGGAGCTGTTTTTT. It translates to CASSQGAGYTGELFF. V gene TRBV3-1 (or the pseudogene TRBV3-2) combines with J gene TRBJ2-2; a weak D match, TRBD1 (5 bases). V was clipped by 1 base and J by 3 bases, with 9 bases between them. Germline V gives CDR1 LGHDT, CDR2 YNNKEL (reference sequence). The length of the CDR3 is 15 residues.

Here the CDR3 DNA reads TGTGCCAGCAGTGGAGACCCTCCCTACGAGCAGTACTTC. Encoded protein: CASSGDPPYEQYF. V usage is TRBV6-2 or TRBV6-3 and J usage is TRBJ2-7; D unresolved. The V end lost 5 bases, the J end lost 2 bases, and 10 bases lay between the germline ends. Germline values: CDR1 MNHEY, CDR2 SVGEGT. The CDR3 consists of 13 residues.

CDR3 in amino acids: CASSLQSDRLTNEKLFF. CDR3 bases: TGCGCCAGCAGCTTACAATCGGACAGGCTAACTAATGAAAAACTGTTTTTT. This chain joins TRBV5-1 and TRBJ1-4, with 7 bases matching TRBD1. The CDR3 is 17 residues long. Trimming took 2 bases from V and 1 from J; bases not matched to a gene: 8. CDR1 is SGHRS and CDR2 is YFSETQ in the germline V gene.

This chain uses TRBV18 with TRBJ2-1, with TRBD1 identical over 11 bases. This CDR3 spans 15 amino acids. V was pared by 4 bases and J by 10 bases, with 9 bases of the junction left unmatched. Germline CDR1 KGHSH, CDR2 LQKENI. CDR3 sequence (DNA): TGTGCCAGCTCACTCGGACAGGGGGCATTTGGGGAGCAGTTCTTC. Its translation: CASSLGQGAFGEQFF. The whole variable domain, filled in from reference TRBV18 and TRBJ2-1, reads NAGVMQNPRHLVRRRGQEARLRCSPMKGHSHVYWYRQLPEEGLKFMVYLQKENIIDESGMPKERFSAEFPKEGPSILRIQQVVRGDSAAYFCASSLGQGAFGEQFFGPGTRLTVL.

This clone has more than one count but fewer than ten. The chain couples TRBV6-1 to TRBJ1-6; D is uncertain. Trimming removed 2 bases at V and 11 bases at J, with 13 bases between. Germline assignment: CDR1 MNHNS and CDR2 SASEGT. The CDR3 is 14 amino acids. The CDR3 here is CASSEFNGPTPLHF. The CDR3 nucleotides read TGTGCCAGCAGTGAATTCAACGGTCCCACACCCCTCCACTTT.

The V call is TRBV6-5, the J call TRBJ1-1, with D perhaps matching TRBD1 (5 bases). Germline loops: CDR1 MNHEY, CDR2 SVGAGI. V shed 5 bases and J shed 0 bases, with 13 bases lying between them. This CDR3 has 15 amino acids. In DNA form, the CDR3 reads TGTGCCAGCAGTAAAAAGACAGTAATGAACACTGAAGCTTTCTTT. This gives the protein CASSKKTVMNTEAFF.

This clone came up once. This sequence joins TRBV7-8 and TRBJ1-3; no clear D. CDR3 length equals 14 residues. V was clipped by 5 bases and J by 4 bases, with 12 bases between them. Germline V gene data show CDR1 as SGHVS and CDR2 as FQNEAQ. CDR3 protein: CASSPGGFGNTIYF. CDR3 coding DNA: TGTGCCAGCAGCCCCGGTGGTTTCGGAAACACCATATATTTT.

The chain employs TRBV29-1 and TRBJ1-5; 9 positions match TRBD1. CDR3 length: 14 residues. Germline values: CDR1 SQVTM, CDR2 ANQGSEA. Trimming removed 4 bases from V and 4 bases from J; junction bases left unmatched: 5. The CDR3 protein is CSVGSGQGNQPQHF. The CDR3 coding sequence is TGCAGCGTTGGCTCGGGACAGGGTAATCAGCCCCAGCATTTT.

This clone was counted once. The genes are TRBV4-1 and TRBJ2-5; D remains ambiguous. The CDR3 contains 15 residues. Trimming removed 2 bases at V and 1 base at J, with 11 bases between. Per germline, CDR1 MGHRA and CDR2 YSYEKL. The CDR3: CASSQLRASQETQYF. The CDR3 bases are TGCGCCAGCAGCCAACTTCGAGCGAGCCAAGAGACCCAGTACTTC.

V usage is TRBV12-3 or TRBV12-4 and J usage is TRBJ1-1; D possibly corresponds to TRBD1 (5 bases). V lost 8 bases, J lost 8 bases, and 18 bases lay in between. This CDR3 is built from 13 residues. The CDR3 sequence: CASVKNGGAEAFF. The CDR3 region has the DNA TGTGCCAGCGTTAAAAACGGGGGAGCAGAAGCTTTCTTT.

The rearrangement joins TRBV3-1 (or the pseudogene TRBV3-2) to TRBJ1-3; D remains ambiguous. V was cut by 1 base and J by 0 bases, with 10 bases left in between. Germline CDR1 is LGHDT and CDR2 is YNNKEL (reference sequence). CDR3 length equals 16 residues. CDR3 loop: CASSQVTIGSGNTIYF. In DNA form, the CDR3 reads TGTGCCAGCAGCCAAGTCACAATTGGCTCTGGAAACACCATATATTTT.

The chain combines TRBV5-1 with TRBJ1-2; TRBD1 aligns across 9 bases. This CDR3 region has 16 residues. V lost 1 base and J lost 5; bases outside the gene matches: 9. Germline CDR1 SGHRS, CDR2 YFSETQ. The CDR3 spells CASSLSGTGKPYGYTF. For the CDR3, the DNA is TGCGCCAGCAGCTTGTCTGGGACAGGGAAACCGTATGGCTACACCTTC.

This clone appeared a few times. The gene calls are TRBV29-1 and TRBJ2-1; TRBD2 matches at 11 bases. Germline-derived CDR1 and CDR2 are SQVTM and ANQGSEA. The CDR3 totals 13 residues. The V and J ends lost 3 bases and 6 bases, in that order; junction bases with no gene match: 1. The CDR3 nucleotides are TGCAGCGTTGATAGCGGGGGGGCCAATGAGCAGTTCTTC. As protein: CSVDSGGANEQFF.

This clone was picked up one time. The chain recombines TRBV19 with TRBJ1-5, with 9 bases lining up with TRBD1. Germline assignment: CDR1 LNHDA and CDR2 SQIVND (reference sequence). This CDR3 spans 15 amino acids. Losses at the gene ends were 5 bases for V and 3 bases for J; bases not matched to a gene: 5. CDR3 DNA: TGTGCCAGTAGTTACGGGACAGGGAACAATCAGCCCCAGCATTTT. This codes for CASSYGTGNNQPQHF.

The rearrangement uses TRBV5-1 and TRBJ2-2; 7 bases align to TRBD1. The CDR3 loop spans 17 amino acids. CDR1 is SGHRS, CDR2 YFSETQ, per germline. V lost 0 bases to trimming and J lost 2 bases; unmatched junction nucleotides: 7. The CDR3 reads CASSLGHRDSNTGELFF. The CDR3 DNA is TGCGCCAGCAGCTTGGGCCACAGGGACAGCAACACCGGGGAGCTGTTTTTT.

The chain uses TRBV3-1 (or the pseudogene TRBV3-2) and TRBJ2-5, with D maybe TRBD2 (6 bases). Germline V lookup: CDR1 LGHDT, CDR2 YNNKEL (reference sequence). CDR3 length: 15 amino acids. V dropped 4 bases and J dropped 9 bases, with 21 bases sitting between them. The CDR3 DNA is TGTGCCAGCAGCCTGATTGGAGGGGCAAGTACGGCCCAGTACTTC. Protein product: CASSLIGGASTAQYF.

The sample holds many counts of this clone. The V and J genes are TRBV5-1 and TRBJ2-7; D possibly corresponds to TRBD2 (5 bases). Trimming left V 3 bases short and J 4 bases short, with 17 bases between. The CDR3 contains 15 residues. CDR1 and CDR2 from the germline V gene are SGHRS and YFSETQ. The CDR3 DNA reads as TGCGCCAGCAGCTCGGGTGGAGGCCAACTTTACGAGCAGTACTTC. Encoded protein: CASSSGGGQLYEQYF.

This sequence joins TRBV12-5 and TRBJ2-5; 11 bases map to TRBD2. CDR3 length: 17 amino acids. V lost 0 bases to trimming and J lost 2 bases; unmatched junction nucleotides: 5. The germline V gene has CDR1 LGHNT and CDR2 FRNRAP. DNA of the CDR3: TGTGCTAGTGGTTTGGTACGGGTAGCGGGGGGGCAAGAGACCCAGTACTTC. Encoded protein: CASGLVRVAGGQETQYF.

Only one count was recorded for this clone. The rearrangement links TRBV5-8 to TRBJ1-2; TRBD1 matches at 7 bases. V gave up 0 bases and J gave up 7 bases; unmatched junction bases: 9. The CDR3 runs to 15 residues. Germline V lookup: CDR1 SGHTS, CDR2 YDEGEE. As DNA, the CDR3 is TGTGCCAGCAGCTTGGCCGGGACAGACGTATCTGGCTACACCTTC. Its translation: CASSLAGTDVSGYTF. Based on the CDR3 plus reference TRBV5-8 and TRBJ1-2, the full variable domain is EAGVTQSPTHLIKTRGQQATLRCSPISGHTSVYWYQQALGLGLQFLLWYDEGEERNRGNFPPRFSGRQFPNYSSELNVNALELEDSALYLCASSLAGTDVSGYTFGSGTRLTVV.

V and J are TRBV30 and TRBJ2-7; TRBD2 agrees at 7 bases. Germline V gene sequence: CDR1 GTSNPN, CDR2 SVGIG (reference sequence). After removal of 5 bases from V and 3 bases from J, the junction contained 7 bases not matched to a gene. The CDR3 has 13 amino acids. The CDR3 loop reads CAWFWDYLYEQYV. CDR3 coding DNA: TGTGCCTGGTTCTGGGACTACCTCTACGAGCAGTACGTC.

In DNA, the CDR3 is TGTGCCAGCAGCCCGCAGGGGGGAGACGCTGAAGCTTTCTTT. Amino acid sequence: CASSPQGGDAEAFF. The chain couples TRBV7-3 to TRBJ1-1; 7 bases line up with TRBD1. Germline V gene sequence: CDR1 SGHTA, CDR2 FQGTGA. This CDR3 is built from 14 residues. Trimming took 5 bases from V and 6 from J; bases not matched to a gene: 9.

The V and J genes are TRBV5-1 and TRBJ2-7, with 15 bases lining up with TRBD2. The CDR3 totals 16 residues. V trimming: 1 base; J trimming: 6 bases; junction bases outside the gene matches: 5. Germline V lookup: CDR1 SGHRS, CDR2 YFSETQ. This CDR3 reads CASSLSGLAGGGEQYV. The CDR3 DNA follows: TGCGCCAGCAGCTTGTCGGGACTAGCGGGGGGAGGCGAGCAGTACGTC.

This clone occurred a few times. The V and J genes are TRBV3-1 (or the pseudogene TRBV3-2) and TRBJ1-2; 8 nucleotides align to TRBD1. CDR1 and CDR2 (germline): LGHDT, YNNKEL (reference sequence). The J segment lost 1 base and the V segment lost 0 bases, leaving 1 base of the junction unmatched. CDR3 size: 15 residues. CDR3 DNA: TGTGCCAGCAGCCAAGAGGGACAGGATAACTATGGCTACACCTTC. As protein: CASSQEGQDNYGYTF.

The CDR3 region is CASSSGQGLNYGYTF. CDR3 bases: TGTGCCAGCAGTTCGGGACAGGGGCTTAACTATGGCTACACCTTC. The chain links TRBV6-2 or TRBV6-3 to TRBJ1-2; TRBD1 matches 10 bases. The J segment lost 1 base and the V segment lost 4 bases, leaving 3 bases of the junction unmatched. This CDR3 comprises 15 residues. The germline CDR1 and CDR2 sequences are MNHEY and SVGEGT.